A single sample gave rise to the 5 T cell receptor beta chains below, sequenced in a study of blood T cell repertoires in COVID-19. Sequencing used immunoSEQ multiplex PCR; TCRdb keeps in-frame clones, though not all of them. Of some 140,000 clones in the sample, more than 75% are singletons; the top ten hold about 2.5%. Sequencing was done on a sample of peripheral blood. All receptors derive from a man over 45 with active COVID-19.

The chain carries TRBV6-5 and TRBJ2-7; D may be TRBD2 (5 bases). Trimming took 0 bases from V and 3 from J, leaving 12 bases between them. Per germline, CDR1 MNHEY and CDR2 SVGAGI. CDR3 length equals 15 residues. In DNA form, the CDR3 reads TGTGCCAGCAGTTACTCGGCGGACTGGCGCTACGAGCAGTACTTC. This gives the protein CASSYSADWRYEQYF.

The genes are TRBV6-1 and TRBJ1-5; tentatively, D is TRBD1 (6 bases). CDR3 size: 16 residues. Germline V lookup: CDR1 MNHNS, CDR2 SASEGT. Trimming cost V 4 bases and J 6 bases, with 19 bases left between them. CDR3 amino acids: CASSGHGQSRGQPQHF. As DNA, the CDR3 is TGTGCCAGCAGTGGCCATGGACAGTCTAGGGGTCAGCCCCAGCATTTT.

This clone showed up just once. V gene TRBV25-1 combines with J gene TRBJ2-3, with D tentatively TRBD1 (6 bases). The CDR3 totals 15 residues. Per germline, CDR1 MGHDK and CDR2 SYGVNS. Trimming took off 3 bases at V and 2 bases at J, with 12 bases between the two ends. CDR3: CASSDSRGNTDTQYF. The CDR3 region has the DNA TGTGCCAGCAGTGATAGCAGGGGTAACACAGATACGCAGTATTTT.

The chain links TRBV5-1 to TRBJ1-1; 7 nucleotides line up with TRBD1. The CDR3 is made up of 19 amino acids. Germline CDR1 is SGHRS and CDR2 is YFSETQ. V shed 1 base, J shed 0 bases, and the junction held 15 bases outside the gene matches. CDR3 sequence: CASSLPRTGVSQMNTEAFF. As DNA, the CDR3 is TGCGCCAGCAGCTTGCCAAGGACAGGAGTGAGCCAAATGAACACTGAAGCTTTCTTT.

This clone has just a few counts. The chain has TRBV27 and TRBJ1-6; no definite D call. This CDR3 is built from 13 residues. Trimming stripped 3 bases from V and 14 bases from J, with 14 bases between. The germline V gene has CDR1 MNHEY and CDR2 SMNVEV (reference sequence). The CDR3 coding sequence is TGTGCCAGCAGTTTGGTTGGGAGGAGAGCCCTCCACTTT. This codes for CASSLVGRRALHF.